This entry lists 28 T cell receptor beta chains sequenced from one sample in a study of blood T cell repertoires in COVID-19. The table came from immunoSEQ multiplex PCR; TCRdb's copy has only in-frame clones and leaves some out. The sample has approximately 200,000 clones; less than 95% are singletons. Sequenced: peripheral blood. Receptors were obtained from a man under 40 with COVID-19, enrolled during active disease.

This clone occurred many times. The chain employs TRBV7-6 and TRBJ2-2, with D unclear. V lost 2 bases, J lost 5 bases, and 15 bases lay in between. This CDR3 region has 16 residues. The germline V gene has CDR1 SGHVS and CDR2 FNYEAQ. The CDR3 loop reads CASSLNWVGVTGELFF. Here the CDR3 DNA reads TGTGCCAGCAGCTTAAACTGGGTAGGAGTGACCGGGGAGCTGTTTTTT.

The chain recombines TRBV30 with TRBJ2-3; 10 bases are shared with TRBD2. V lost 0 bases to trimming and J lost 3 bases; unmatched junction nucleotides: 3. The CDR3 length is 15 residues. Germline V gene data show CDR1 as GTSNPN and CDR2 as SVGIG (reference sequence). The CDR3 bases are TGTGCCTGGAGTGTAGCGGGGGGGCAGACAGATACGCAGTATTTT. This sequence encodes CAWSVAGGQTDTQYF.

This rearrangement joins TRBV11-2 to TRBJ2-7, with TRBD1 matching over 9 bases. CDR3 size: 15 residues. Germline V gives CDR1 SGHAT, CDR2 FQNNGV. The V segment lost 5 bases and the J segment 2 bases; nucleotides outside the gene matches: 7. DNA of the CDR3: TGTGCCAGCAGCCAACCGGGACAGGGACCCTACGAGCAGTACTTC. Translated: CASSQPGQGPYEQYF.

V usage is TRBV5-1 and J usage is TRBJ1-5; possible D gene TRBD1, 6 bases. The CDR3 covers 16 residues. The V gene lost 0 bases and the J gene lost 3 bases, with 13 bases spanning the gap. Germline V gives CDR1 SGHRS, CDR2 YFSETQ. This CDR3 reads CASSLGARTDNQPQHF. CDR3 DNA sequence: TGCGCCAGCAGCTTGGGGGCCCGGACAGACAATCAGCCCCAGCATTTT.

The genes are TRBV13 and TRBJ1-2; 12 positions agree with TRBD1. V was pared by 0 bases and J by 6 bases, with 2 bases of the junction left unmatched. This CDR3 has 15 residues. Looked up from germline, CDR1 is PRHDT and CDR2 is FYEKMQ (reference sequence). CDR3 amino acids: CASSLGGQGADGYTF. CDR3 DNA: TGTGCCAGCAGCTTAGGGGGACAGGGGGCGGATGGCTACACCTTC. Based on the CDR3 plus reference TRBV13 and TRBJ1-2, the full variable domain is AAGVIQSPRHLIKEKRETATLKCYPIPRHDTVYWYQQGPGQDPQFLISFYEKMQSDKGSIPDRFSAQQFSDYHSELNMSSLELGDSALYFCASSLGGQGADGYTFGSGTRLTVV.

The chain employs TRBV4-1 and TRBJ1-2; D unresolved. Trimming shortened V by 6 bases and J by 8 bases, and 13 bases separated the two germline ends. Looked up from germline, CDR1 is MGHRA and CDR2 is YSYEKL. This CDR3 has 12 residues. Here the CDR3 reads CASRGGGKGYTF. The CDR3, as DNA: TGCGCCAGCAGGGGAGGTGGAAAAGGCTACACCTTC.

V and J are TRBV27 and TRBJ2-7; a possible D gene is TRBD1 (7 bases). CDR1 is MNHEY, CDR2 SMNVEV, per germline (reference sequence). V lost 4 bases to trimming and J lost 2 bases, with 24 bases between them. This CDR3 is built from 18 residues. The CDR3 bases are TGTGCCAGCAGTTCTACCGCGACAGGGAGGACTATTACCTACGAGCAGTACTTC. As protein: CASSSTATGRTITYEQYF.

V and J are TRBV19 and TRBJ1-2, with a possible D match to TRBD1 (6 bases). CDR3 length equals 12 residues. V lost 4 bases and J lost 5, with 8 bases in between. The germline gives CDR1 LNHDA, CDR2 SQIVND (reference sequence). CDR3 protein: CASSTQGYGYTF. The CDR3 DNA sequence: TGTGCCAGTAGTACCCAGGGGTATGGCTACACCTTC.

This chain joins TRBV11-2 and TRBJ2-1, with D tentatively TRBD2 (5 bases). This CDR3 is built from 16 residues. Germline values: CDR1 SGHAT, CDR2 FQNNGV. The V end lost 1 base, the J end lost 3 bases, and 13 bases lay between the germline ends. CDR3 in DNA: TGTGCCAGCAGCTTAGGGTTCGGGGTGGGCTACAATGAGCAGTTCTTC. Its protein product is CASSLGFGVGYNEQFF.

This chain joins TRBV9 and TRBJ1-1; no firm D call. V lost 3 bases and J lost 4, with 13 bases in between. The germline gives CDR1 SGDLS, CDR2 YYNGEE. CDR3 length equals 14 residues. CDR3 sequence: CASSEEPAGTEAFF. CDR3 bases: TGTGCCAGCAGCGAAGAGCCCGCCGGCACTGAAGCTTTCTTT.

The J gene is TRBJ1-1, the V gene TRBV2; 7 nucleotides agree with TRBD1. Germline CDR1 reads SNHLY; CDR2 reads FYNNEI. The CDR3 consists of 16 residues. V lost 0 bases to trimming and J lost 1 base; unmatched junction nucleotides: 5. The CDR3: CASSEASGQPNTEAFF. CDR3 bases: TGTGCCAGCAGTGAAGCCTCGGGACAGCCGAACACTGAAGCTTTCTTT.

As to this clone: Other DNA variants within this sample encode the same CDR3. The CDR3 spells CASSDRGSNQPQHF. In DNA form, the CDR3 reads TGTGCCAGCAGTGACAGGGGGAGCAATCAGCCCCAGCATTTT. The V gene is TRBV2, the J gene TRBJ1-5; 7 bases align to TRBD1. The CDR3 length is 14 residues. After removal of 3 bases from V and 1 base from J, the junction contained 0 bases not matched to a gene. Germline-derived CDR1 and CDR2 are SNHLY and FYNNEI.

This clone was observed once. The gene calls are TRBV4-1 and TRBJ2-5; possibly TRBD1 for D (6 bases). The CDR3 extends over 13 amino acids. Trimming pared 3 bases from V and 7 bases from J, leaving 12 bases between. CDR1 and CDR2 (germline): MGHRA, YSYEKL. The CDR3 sequence is CASSQVGAGTQYF. The CDR3 DNA reads as TGCGCCAGCAGCCAGGTGGGGGCCGGGACCCAGTACTTC.

The V call is TRBV10-3, the J call TRBJ1-1; D is uncertain. This CDR3 has 14 residues. The ends were cut back, 6 bases at V and 1 base at J, with 12 bases in the middle. The germline V gene has CDR1 ENHRY and CDR2 SYGVKD. The CDR3 nucleotides read TGTGCCATCAGGACACAAGGAGGGAACACTGAAGCTTTCTTT. This encodes CAIRTQGGNTEAFF.

CDR3: CAGSRTGDEQYF. DNA of the CDR3: TGTGCCGGATCCCGGACAGGGGACGAGCAGTACTTC. The rearrangement joins TRBV2 to TRBJ2-7; 9 positions agree with TRBD1. Germline trimming cut 11 bases from V and 5 bases from J; bases unmatched to any gene: 7. The CDR3 covers 12 residues. CDR1 is SNHLY, CDR2 FYNNEI, per germline.

V and J are TRBV5-1 and TRBJ1-4; TRBD1 aligns across 10 bases. V gave up 4 bases and J gave up 3 bases; unmatched junction bases: 6. This CDR3 region has 16 residues. Per germline, CDR1 SGHRS and CDR2 YFSETQ. The CDR3 nucleotides are TGCGCCAGCAGCGCCGGACAGGGGGTCCCTAATGAAAAACTGTTTTTT. Translation gives CASSAGQGVPNEKLFF.

The chain has TRBV18 and TRBJ1-2, with 7 bases aligning to TRBD1. The CDR3 sequence is 14 residues long. Losses at the gene ends were 3 bases for V and 2 bases for J; bases not matched to a gene: 3. Germline V CDR1 and CDR2: KGHSH, LQKENI. CDR3 residues: CASSPGQQNYGYTF. The DNA for the CDR3 is TGTGCCAGCTCACCGGGACAGCAAAACTATGGCTACACCTTC.

V and J are TRBV23-1 and TRBJ1-2, with a tentative D call TRBD1 (6 bases). TRBV23-1 is assigned to the ORF class and has an uncertain function. Trimming took 8 bases from V and 2 from J, leaving 12 bases between them. The CDR3 is 13 amino acids. The CDR3 nucleotides are TGCGCCAGCGACATGGACAGAAACTATGGCTACACCTTC. Translation gives CASDMDRNYGYTF.

The V and J genes are TRBV12-5 and TRBJ1-2, with D uncertain. V was clipped by 2 bases and J by 3 bases, with 4 bases between them. CDR3 length: 12 amino acids. Germline V gene sequence: CDR1 LGHNT, CDR2 FRNRAP. The chain's CDR3 is CASGLPDYGYTF. The CDR3 bases are TGTGCTAGTGGTTTGCCCGACTATGGCTACACCTTC. The entire variable domain, with the rest obtained from reference TRBV12-5 and TRBJ1-2, is as follows: DARVTQTPRHKVTEMGQEVTMRCQPILGHNTVFWYRQTMMQGLELLAYFRNRAPLDDSGMPKDRFSAEMPDATLATLKIQPSEPRDSAVYFCASGLPDYGYTFGSGTRLTVV.

V usage is TRBV12-5 and J usage is TRBJ1-5, with D tentatively TRBD1 (6 bases). This CDR3 comprises 13 residues. The V gene lost 2 bases and the J gene lost 5 bases, with 7 bases spanning the gap. Germline CDR1 is LGHNT and CDR2 is FRNRAP. CDR3 sequence (DNA): TGTGCTAGTGGTTTGAGGACAGATCAGCCCCAGCATTTT. Protein: CASGLRTDQPQHF.

CDR3 DNA sequence: TGTGCCAGCAGCCATCGACAGGGAAGTCAGCCCCAGCATTTT. Translating it yields CASSHRQGSQPQHF. The gene calls are TRBV3-1 (or the pseudogene TRBV3-2) and TRBJ1-5; TRBD1 matches at 7 bases. CDR1 LGHDT and CDR2 YNNKEL come from the germline V gene (reference sequence). The CDR3 loop spans 14 amino acids. V was clipped by 3 bases and J by 6 bases; unmatched bases: 5.

The chain uses TRBV4-1 and TRBJ2-5, with 8 bases that match TRBD2. CDR1 and CDR2 (germline): MGHRA, YSYEKL. The CDR3 loop spans 16 amino acids. The trim removed 3 bases at V and 4 bases at J, leaving 10 bases unmatched. CDR3 sequence reads: CASSHGLRGVGETQYF. The CDR3 DNA reads as TGCGCCAGCAGCCATGGGTTGCGGGGGGTGGGAGAGACCCAGTACTTC.

The rearrangement uses TRBV9 and TRBJ2-7; 7 positions agree with TRBD2. The germline gives CDR1 SGDLS, CDR2 YYNGEE. The CDR3 has 14 amino acids. J was trimmed by 2 bases and V by 1 base; bases with no gene match: 3. CDR3: CASSVKSGTYEQYF. The CDR3 coding sequence is TGTGCCAGCAGCGTAAAGAGCGGGACCTACGAGCAGTACTTC. Full variable domain (rest looked up from reference TRBV9 and TRBJ2-7): DSGVTQTPKHLITATGQRVTLRCSPRSGDLSVYWYQQSLDQGLQFLIQYYNGEERAKGNILERFSAQQFPDLHSELNLSSLELGDSALYFCASSVKSGTYEQYFGPGTRLTVT.

This chain joins TRBV18 and TRBJ1-3; D gene ambiguous. V lost 6 bases and J lost 0, with 18 bases in between. The germline V gene has CDR1 KGHSH and CDR2 LQKENI. This CDR3 region has 17 residues. The CDR3 loop reads CASSHVGEGLSGNTIYF. DNA of the CDR3: TGTGCCAGCTCCCACGTGGGAGAGGGCCTCTCTGGAAACACCATATATTTT.

The chain is built from TRBV10-3 and TRBJ2-7, with D possibly being TRBD2 (5 bases). Looked up from germline, CDR1 is ENHRY and CDR2 is SYGVKD. The CDR3 covers 15 residues. V was clipped by 1 base and J by 5 bases, with 15 bases between them. The DNA of the CDR3 is TGTGCCATCAGTGAGTTCGGGCCAAACGGGGACGAGCAGTACTTC. Its protein product is CAISEFGPNGDEQYF.

In regard to this clone: An end of the junction does not agree with germline; a read error may underlie this. The V call is TRBV20-1, the J call TRBJ1-2; TRBD1 is a possible D gene (6 bases). Germline values: CDR1 DFQATT, CDR2 SNEGSKA (reference sequence). The CDR3 runs to 11 residues. The CDR3 loop reads CRGGDDYGYTF. Here the CDR3 DNA reads TGTAGAGGGGGTGATGACTATGGCTACACCTTC.

The CDR3 DNA sequence: TGCGCCAGCAGCATGGGACAGGGGCAGCAGCCCCAGCATTTT. It translates to CASSMGQGQQPQHF. The chain combines TRBV5-1 with TRBJ1-5; 10 nucleotides agree with TRBD1. The V gene's germline CDR1 is SGHRS and CDR2 YFSETQ. The CDR3 covers 14 residues. V was pared by 4 bases and J by 7 bases, with 5 bases of the junction left unmatched. Combining the CDR3 with reference TRBV5-1 and TRBJ1-5 gives the whole variable domain KAGVTQTPRYLIKTRGQQVTLSCSPISGHRSVSWYQQTPGQGLQFLFEYFSETQRNKGNFPGRFSGRQFSNSRSEMNVSTLELGDSALYLCASSMGQGQQPQHFGDGTRLSIL.

The CDR3 DNA reads as TGTGCCAGCAGAGGTAAAACTAGCGGGAGCACAGATACGCAGTATTTT. As protein: CASRGKTSGSTDTQYF. The chain links TRBV13 to TRBJ2-3; 9 bases agree with TRBD2. CDR3 length: 16 amino acids. CDR1 PRHDT and CDR2 FYEKMQ come from the germline V gene (reference sequence). V was clipped by 6 bases and J by 0 bases; unmatched bases: 7. The variable domain in full, with the rest retrieved from reference TRBV13 and TRBJ2-3, is AAGVIQSPRHLIKEKRETATLKCYPIPRHDTVYWYQQGPGQDPQFLISFYEKMQSDKGSIPDRFSAQQFSDYHSELNMSSLELGDSALYFCASRGKTSGSTDTQYFGPGTRLTVL.